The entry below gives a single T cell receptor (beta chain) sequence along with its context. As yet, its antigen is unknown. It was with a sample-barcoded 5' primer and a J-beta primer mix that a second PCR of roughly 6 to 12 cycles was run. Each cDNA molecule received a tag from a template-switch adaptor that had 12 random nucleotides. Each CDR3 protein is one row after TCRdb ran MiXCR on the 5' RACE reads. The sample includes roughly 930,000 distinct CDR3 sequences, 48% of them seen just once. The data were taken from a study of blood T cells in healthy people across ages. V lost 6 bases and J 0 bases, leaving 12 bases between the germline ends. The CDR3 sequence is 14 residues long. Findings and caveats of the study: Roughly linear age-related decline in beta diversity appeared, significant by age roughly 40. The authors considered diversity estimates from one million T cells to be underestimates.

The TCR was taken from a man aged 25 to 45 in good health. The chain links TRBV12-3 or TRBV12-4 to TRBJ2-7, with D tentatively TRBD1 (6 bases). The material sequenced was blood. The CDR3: CASRSTGNSYEQYF. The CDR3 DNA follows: TGTGCCAGCAGGTCAACAGGGAACTCCTACGAGCAGTACTTC.